A selection of T cell receptor beta chains follows, all from one sample in a study of cytomegalovirus exposure and HLA in healthy donors. Sequenced by immunoSEQ multiplex PCR; TCRdb stores in-frame clones only, minus some. The table shows 85,000 to 100,000 clones, with about 77% occurring only once. The sequencing sample was made of PBMCs. The receptors shown here come from a man aged 40-49 years in good health and CMV-seronegative. Both conserved end residues are part of each CDR3. The order of the fields is D gene, V gene, clone size, J gene, CDR3 protein, CDR3 DNA. A D gene is named only where the DNA matches it firmly. Only some rows state a clone size, as once, few, many or a class for expanded clones.

>NA|TRBV18|few|TRBJ2-7
CASSPWAVYEQYF
TGTGCCAGCTCACCATGGGCAGTCTACGAGCAGTACTTC
>NA|TRBV2|NA|TRBJ2-7
CASSFRGEQYF
TGTGCCAGCAGCTTCAGGGGCGAGCAGTACTTC
>NA|TRBV28|NA|TRBJ1-2
CASSLIGAGYTF
TGTGCCAGCAGTCTCATCGGAGCGGGCTACACCTTC
>NA|TRBV28|NA|TRBJ1-5
CASRYSGAGNQPQHF
TGTGCCAGCAGATACTCAGGGGCAGGGAATCAGCCCCAGCATTTT
>TRBD1|TRBV6-6|NA|TRBJ2-7
CASSTKTGSSYEQYF
TGTGCCAGCAGTACAAAGACAGGGAGCTCCTACGAGCAGTACTTC
>NA|TRBV5-1|NA|TRBJ2-3
CASSDTNTQYF
TGCGCCAGCAGCGATACAAATACGCAGTATTTT
>TRBD1|TRBV2|once|TRBJ1-2
CASRDSVYGYTF
TGTGCCAGCCGGGACAGCGTCTATGGCTACACCTTC
>NA|TRBV14|NA|TRBJ1-2
CASSQQVGFRSNYGYTF
TGTGCCAGCAGCCAACAAGTCGGATTTCGGAGTAACTATGGCTACACCTTC
>TRBD1|TRBV29-1|NA|TRBJ2-2
CSVTGRGTGELFF
TGCAGCGTGACAGGGAGAGGCACCGGGGAGCTGTTTTTT
>NA|TRBV28|NA|TRBJ2-2
CASSLGRATNTGELFF
TGTGCCAGCAGCCTTGGGCGAGCAACGAACACCGGGGAGCTGTTTTTT
>NA|TRBV4-1|NA|TRBJ1-5
CASSQVSENQPQHF
TGCGCCAGCAGCCAAGTATCAGAAAATCAGCCCCAGCATTTT
>TRBD1|TRBV23-1|NA|TRBJ1-5
CASSQSRWDRGLQPQHF
TGCGCCAGCAGTCAATCACGTTGGGACAGGGGGCTTCAGCCCCAGCATTTT
>TRBD1|TRBV23-1|NA|TRBJ2-5
CASPPDRGVEETQYF
TGCGCCAGCCCTCCGGACAGGGGCGTCGAGGAGACCCAGTACTTC
>NA|TRBV19|few|TRBJ1-4
CASKFLRGKTGEKLFF
TGTGCCAGTAAATTCTTACGGGGTAAAACGGGAGAAAAACTGTTTTTT
>NA|TRBV5-1|NA|TRBJ2-7
CASSLVLGPSYEQYF
TGCGCCAGCAGCTTGGTTCTGGGGCCCTCCTACGAGCAGTACTTC
>TRBD2|TRBV29-1|NA|TRBJ2-5
CSVEGTSGGAGQYF
TGCAGCGTTGAAGGGACTAGCGGGGGGGCCGGGCAGTACTTC
>NA|TRBV7-9|NA|TRBJ2-1
CASSAAGMRDNEQFF
TGTGCCAGCAGCGCGGCAGGGATGCGTGACAATGAGCAGTTCTTC
>TRBD1|TRBV18|NA|TRBJ1-5
CASSRQGADQPQHF
TGTGCCAGCTCACGACAGGGCGCCGATCAGCCCCAGCATTTT
>TRBD1|TRBV7-2|NA|TRBJ1-5
CASSARGRGQPQHF
TGTGCCAGCAGCGCCAGGGGGCGAGGGCAGCCCCAGCATTTT
>NA|TRBV10-3|few|TRBJ1-1
CAISESSPGGAFF
TGTGCCATCAGTGAGTCGAGTCCAGGTGGAGCTTTCTTT
>TRBD2|TRBV5-6|NA|TRBJ2-7
CASSFLGTSEQIEQYF
TGTGCCAGCAGCTTCCTCGGGACTAGCGAGCAGATCGAGCAGTACTTC
>NA|TRBV6-1|few|TRBJ2-7
CASTVLDNSYEQYF
TGTGCCAGCACCGTACTAGATAACTCCTACGAGCAGTACTTC
>NA|TRBV7-9|NA|TRBJ2-7
CASSPGSYEQYF
TGTGCCAGCAGCCCGGGGTCCTACGAGCAGTACTTC
>NA|TRBV30|NA|TRBJ2-5
CAWSSSETQYF
TGTGCCTGGAGCTCTTCCGAGACCCAGTACTTC
>TRBD1|TRBV6-1|NA|TRBJ2-3
CASSEVGQGFTDTQYF
TGTGCCAGCAGTGAAGTCGGACAGGGGTTTACAGATACGCAGTATTTT
>NA|TRBV11-2|NA|TRBJ1-4
CASSLYGRPGEKLFF
TGTGCCAGCAGCTTATACGGCCGCCCGGGTGAAAAACTGTTTTTT
>NA|TRBV11-2|NA|TRBJ2-5
CASSKTGTETQYF
TGTGCCAGCAGCAAGACAGGGACTGAGACCCAGTACTTC
>NA|TRBV7-8|NA|TRBJ2-3
CASSLGGRAPTDTQYF
TGTGCCAGCAGCTTAGGAGGCAGGGCCCCCACAGATACGCAGTATTTT
>NA|TRBV30|NA|TRBJ2-5
CAWSRRESETQYF
TGTGCCTGGAGTCGCCGCGAGTCGGAGACCCAGTACTTC
>NA|TRBV6-5|NA|TRBJ1-2
CASSYGGYPYGYTF
TGTGCCAGCAGTTACGGCGGCTACCCTTATGGCTACACCTTC
>TRBD1|TRBV5-1|NA|TRBJ2-6
CASSPTPGQPFSGANVLTF
TGCGCCAGCAGCCCGACACCGGGACAGCCTTTCTCTGGGGCCAACGTCCTGACTTTC
>TRBD1|TRBV4-1|NA|TRBJ2-3
CASSTRGLQGATDTQYF
TGCGCCAGCAGCACCCGTGGGCTACAGGGGGCCACAGATACGCAGTATTTT
>TRBD1|TRBV29-1|NA|TRBJ2-1
CSVEMDRVFEQFF
TGCAGCGTTGAAATGGACAGGGTTTTTGAGCAGTTCTTC
>NA|TRBV19|NA|TRBJ2-1
CASSIGTSEQFF
TGTGCCAGTAGTATAGGGACAAGTGAGCAGTTCTTC
>NA|TRBV30|once|TRBJ2-7
CAWSRVGRYEQYF
TGTGCCTGGAGTCGAGTGGGGCGTTACGAGCAGTACTTC
>NA|TRBV29-1|NA|TRBJ1-1
CSAWAGWDTEAFF
TGCAGCGCGTGGGCAGGGTGGGACACTGAAGCTTTCTTT
>TRBD1|TRBV2|NA|TRBJ1-5
CASSTGGYQPQHF
TGTGCCAGCAGCACAGGGGGCTATCAGCCCCAGCATTTT
>TRBD1|TRBV4-2|once|TRBJ2-3
CASSQDLRGQGDTQYF
TGTGCCAGCAGCCAAGATCTAAGGGGGCAGGGTGATACGCAGTATTTT
>NA|TRBV30|few|TRBJ1-2
CAWRAGRRSGYTF
TGTGCCTGGAGAGCGGGACGGCGGTCAGGCTACACCTTC
>NA|TRBV5-3|NA|TRBJ1-5
CARGGGGNNQPQHF
TGTGCCAGAGGTGGAGGTGGAAACAATCAGCCCCAGCATTTT
>NA|TRBV7-3|NA|TRBJ1-6
CASSLGQNSPLHF
TGTGCCAGCAGCTTAGGCCAGAACTCACCCCTCCACTTT
>NA|TRBV28|few|TRBJ2-7
CASSSGGYEQYF
TGTGCCAGCAGCTCCGGGGGTTACGAGCAGTACTTC
>NA|TRBV13|NA|TRBJ1-2
CASSLGPTGTHSNYGYTF
TGTGCCAGCAGCTTAGGACCTACCGGGACACATTCTAACTATGGCTACACCTTC
>NA|TRBV6-1|few|TRBJ2-7
CASRGDTLYEQYF
TGTGCCAGCAGGGGGGACACTCTGTACGAGCAGTACTTC
>TRBD1|TRBV7-3|NA|TRBJ2-3
CASSTEGQITDTQYF
TGTGCCAGCAGCACAGAGGGACAGATCACAGATACGCAGTATTTT
>NA|TRBV27|once|TRBJ2-3
CASSLRTGPSTDTQYF
TGTGCCAGCAGTTTACGAACAGGACCTAGCACAGATACGCAGTATTTT
>NA|TRBV27|NA|TRBJ1-5
CASSHSNQPQHF
TGTGCCAGCAGTCATAGCAATCAGCCCCAGCATTTT
>TRBD2|TRBV7-2|NA|TRBJ2-2
CASSLLLAGSANTGELFF
TGTGCCAGCAGCCTTCTACTAGCGGGGAGCGCGAACACCGGGGAGCTGTTTTTT
>TRBD1|TRBV12-5|NA|TRBJ2-7
CASLFRDRRSYEQYF
TGTGCTAGTCTATTCCGGGACAGGAGATCCTACGAGCAGTACTTC
>TRBD1|TRBV29-1|NA|TRBJ1-2
CSVDQSGGRWDYGYTF
TGCAGCGTTGATCAGTCAGGGGGCAGGTGGGACTATGGCTACACCTTC
>NA|TRBV18|NA|TRBJ2-7
CASSPTRSSYEQYF
TGTGCCAGCTCACCAACCCGGTCCTCCTACGAGCAGTACTTC
>NA|TRBV28|NA|TRBJ2-5
CASSLPGAGETQYF
TGTGCCAGCAGCTTACCAGGGGCTGGGGAGACCCAGTACTTC
>TRBD2|TRBV28|NA|TRBJ2-1
CAGGGGSYNEQFF
TGTGCCGGGGGGGGAGGGTCCTACAATGAGCAGTTCTTC
>NA|TRBV7-2|NA|TRBJ1-5
CASSLDSGVNQPQHF
TGTGCCAGCAGCTTAGATTCAGGGGTCAATCAGCCCCAGCATTTT
>TRBD2|TRBV5-5|NA|TRBJ2-1
CASSRTSGSAYNEQFF
TGTGCCAGCAGCCGGACTAGCGGGAGTGCCTACAATGAGCAGTTCTTC
>NA|TRBV7-9|NA|TRBJ1-2
CASSLGPGVGYTF
TGTGCCAGCAGCTTAGGGCCAGGGGTCGGCTACACCTTC
>TRBD1|TRBV28|NA|TRBJ1-2
CASRVTGQGHGYTF
TGTGCCAGCAGAGTTACGGGACAGGGTCATGGCTACACCTTC
>TRBD1|TRBV6-1|NA|TRBJ1-2
CASSEEAGGNYGYTF
TGTGCCAGCAGTGAAGAAGCAGGGGGAAACTATGGCTACACCTTC
>TRBD2|TRBV28|NA|TRBJ2-7
CASHGTSGRNEQYF
TGTGCCAGCCATGGGACTAGCGGGAGAAACGAGCAGTACTTC
>NA|TRBV27|once|TRBJ2-7
CASSSTGFYEQYF
TGTGCCAGCAGTTCAACAGGGTTCTACGAGCAGTACTTC